This T cell receptor beta chain stems from a study of control samples from healthy donors and cancer patients. Assay: immunoSEQ multiplex PCR; the TCRdb copy retains only in-frame clones and omits some. Here the sample spans more than 65,000 clones, 75% to 85% being singletons. The CDR3 length is 13 residues. Unmatched junction bases numbered 8, after V lost 6 bases and J lost 8 bases. Looked up from germline, CDR1 is MNHEY and CDR2 is SVGAGI. The rearrangement links TRBV6-5 to TRBJ1-2; 8 bases are a match to TRBD1. This receptor was taken from a man aged 60 to 75 in good health. Sequencing was done on a sample of blood. Written as DNA, the CDR3 is TGTGCCAGCAGGGGAACAGGGGGGGGAGGCTACACCTTC. Amino acid sequence: CASRGTGGGGYTF.